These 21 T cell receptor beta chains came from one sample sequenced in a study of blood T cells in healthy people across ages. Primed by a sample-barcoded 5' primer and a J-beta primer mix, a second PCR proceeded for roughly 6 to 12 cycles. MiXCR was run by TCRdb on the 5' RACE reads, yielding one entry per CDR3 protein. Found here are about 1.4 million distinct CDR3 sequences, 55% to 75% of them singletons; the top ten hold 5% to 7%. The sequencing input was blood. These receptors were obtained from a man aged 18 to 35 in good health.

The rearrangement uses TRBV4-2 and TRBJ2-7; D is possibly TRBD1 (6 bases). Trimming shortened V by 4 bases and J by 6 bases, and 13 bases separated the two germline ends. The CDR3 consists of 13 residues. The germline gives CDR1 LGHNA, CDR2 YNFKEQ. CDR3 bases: TGTGCCAGCAGCCTCGATCAGGGGACCGAGCAGTACTTC. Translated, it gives CASSLDQGTEQYF.

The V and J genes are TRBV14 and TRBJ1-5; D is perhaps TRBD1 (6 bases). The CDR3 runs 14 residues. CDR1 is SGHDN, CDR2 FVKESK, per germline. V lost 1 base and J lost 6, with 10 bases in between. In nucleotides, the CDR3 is TGTGCCAGCAGCCAAGCTCCAGGGGTTCAGCCCCAGCATTTT. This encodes CASSQAPGVQPQHF.

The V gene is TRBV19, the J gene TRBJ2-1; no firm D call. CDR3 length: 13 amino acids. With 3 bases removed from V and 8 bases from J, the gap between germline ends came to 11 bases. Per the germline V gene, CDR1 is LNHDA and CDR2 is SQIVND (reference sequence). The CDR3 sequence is CASSINARYEQFF. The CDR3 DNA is TGTGCCAGTAGTATCAATGCCAGATATGAGCAGTTCTTC.

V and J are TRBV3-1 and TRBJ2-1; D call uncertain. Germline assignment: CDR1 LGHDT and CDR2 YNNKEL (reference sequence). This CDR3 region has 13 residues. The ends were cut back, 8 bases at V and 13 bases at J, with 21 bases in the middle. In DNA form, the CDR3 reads TGTGCCAGCTTGAAGATGGGCAAAGAGACCCAGTTCTTC. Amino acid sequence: CASLKMGKETQFF.

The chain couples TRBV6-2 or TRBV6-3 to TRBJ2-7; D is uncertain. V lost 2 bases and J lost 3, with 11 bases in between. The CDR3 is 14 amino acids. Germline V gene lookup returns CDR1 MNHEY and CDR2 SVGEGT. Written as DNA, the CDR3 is TGTGCCAGCAGTTACCCGCAGGATCGCTACGAGCAGTACTTC. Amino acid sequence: CASSYPQDRYEQYF.

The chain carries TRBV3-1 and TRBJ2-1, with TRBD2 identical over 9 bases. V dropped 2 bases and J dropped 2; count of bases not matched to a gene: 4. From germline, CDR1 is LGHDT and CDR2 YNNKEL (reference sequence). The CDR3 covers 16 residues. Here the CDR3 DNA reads TGTGCCAGCAGCCAACCTCCTAGCGGGACCTACAATGAGCAGTTCTTC. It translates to CASSQPPSGTYNEQFF.

In DNA, the CDR3 is TGTGCCAGCAGTGAATTCAAATCCTACGAGCAGTACTTC. Encoded protein: CASSEFKSYEQYF. The chain recombines TRBV6-1 with TRBJ2-7; no clear D. Germline CDR1 is MNHNS and CDR2 is SASEGT. This CDR3 spans 13 amino acids. Trimming took off 2 bases at V and 1 base at J, with 6 bases between the two ends.

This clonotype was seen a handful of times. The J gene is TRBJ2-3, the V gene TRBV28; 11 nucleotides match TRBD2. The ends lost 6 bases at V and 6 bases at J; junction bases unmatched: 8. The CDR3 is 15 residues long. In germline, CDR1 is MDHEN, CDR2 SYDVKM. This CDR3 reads CASRRTSGRGDTQYF. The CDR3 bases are TGTGCCAGCAGGCGTACTAGCGGGAGAGGGGATACGCAGTATTTT.

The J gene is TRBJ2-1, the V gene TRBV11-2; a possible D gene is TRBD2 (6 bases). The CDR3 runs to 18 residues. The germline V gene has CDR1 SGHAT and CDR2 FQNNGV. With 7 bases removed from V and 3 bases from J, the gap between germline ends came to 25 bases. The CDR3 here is CASTNSTPAGFLYNEQFF. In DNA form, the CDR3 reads TGTGCCAGCACCAATTCAACCCCCGCGGGGTTCCTCTACAATGAGCAGTTCTTC.

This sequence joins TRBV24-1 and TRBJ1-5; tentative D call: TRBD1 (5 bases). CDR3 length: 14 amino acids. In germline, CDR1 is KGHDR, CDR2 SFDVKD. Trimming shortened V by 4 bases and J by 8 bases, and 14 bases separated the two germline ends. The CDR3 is CATSEWARGEPQHF. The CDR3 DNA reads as TGTGCCACCAGTGAATGGGCCCGGGGCGAGCCCCAGCATTTT.

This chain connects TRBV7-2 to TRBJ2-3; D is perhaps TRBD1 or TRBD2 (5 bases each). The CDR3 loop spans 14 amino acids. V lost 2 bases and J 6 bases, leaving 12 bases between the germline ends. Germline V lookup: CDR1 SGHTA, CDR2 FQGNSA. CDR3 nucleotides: TGTGCCAGCAGCTTAAGTCTGGGACCGGATACGCAGTATTTT. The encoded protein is CASSLSLGPDTQYF.

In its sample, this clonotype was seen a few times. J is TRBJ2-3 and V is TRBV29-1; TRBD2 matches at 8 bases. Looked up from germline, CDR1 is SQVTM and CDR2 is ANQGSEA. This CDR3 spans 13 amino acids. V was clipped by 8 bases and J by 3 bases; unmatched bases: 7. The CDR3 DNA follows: TGCAGCTCCGGGGGGGCGAATACAGATACGCAGTATTTT. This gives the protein CSSGGANTDTQYF.

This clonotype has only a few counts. As DNA, the CDR3 is TGTGCCAGCAGTTTAAGAGGACTAGCGGGGGGTACCTACGAGCAGTACTTC. Translated, it gives CASSLRGLAGGTYEQYF. The rearrangement joins TRBV12-3 or TRBV12-4 to TRBJ2-7; 14 bases fit TRBD2. The V gene end was trimmed by 2 bases and the J gene end by 2 bases; junction bases not matched to a gene: 5. The CDR3 spans 17 residues.

Here the CDR3 reads CASSPRPGLSYEQYF. In nucleotides, the CDR3 is TGCGCCAGCAGCCCACGCCCTGGACTTTCCTACGAGCAGTACTTC. This sequence joins TRBV4-1 and TRBJ2-7; the D gene is possibly TRBD2 (5 bases). CDR1 MGHRA and CDR2 YSYEKL come from the germline V gene. This CDR3 has 15 residues. Trimming left V 4 bases short and J 1 base short, with 14 bases between.

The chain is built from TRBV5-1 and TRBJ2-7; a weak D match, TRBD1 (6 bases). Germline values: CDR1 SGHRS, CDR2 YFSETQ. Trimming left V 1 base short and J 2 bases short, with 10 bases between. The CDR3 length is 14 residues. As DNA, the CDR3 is TGCGCCAGCAGCTTGAGACAGGACCCCTACGAGCAGTACTTC. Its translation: CASSLRQDPYEQYF.

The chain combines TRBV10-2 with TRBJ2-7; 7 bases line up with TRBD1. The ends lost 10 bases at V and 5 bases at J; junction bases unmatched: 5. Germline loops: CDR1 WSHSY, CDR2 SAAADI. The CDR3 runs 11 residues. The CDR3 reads CAIRGTHEQYF. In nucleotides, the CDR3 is TGCGCCATCAGGGGGACCCACGAGCAGTACTTC.

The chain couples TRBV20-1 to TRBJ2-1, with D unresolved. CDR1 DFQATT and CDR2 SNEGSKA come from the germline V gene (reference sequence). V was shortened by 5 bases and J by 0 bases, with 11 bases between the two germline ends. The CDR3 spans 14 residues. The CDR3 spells CSALSSISYNEQFF. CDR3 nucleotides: TGCAGTGCTCTCAGTAGCATCTCCTACAATGAGCAGTTCTTC.

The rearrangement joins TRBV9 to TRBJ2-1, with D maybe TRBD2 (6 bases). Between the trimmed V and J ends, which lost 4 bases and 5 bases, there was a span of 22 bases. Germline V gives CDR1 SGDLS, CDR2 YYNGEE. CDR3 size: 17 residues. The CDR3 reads CASSQPRWSGGNNEQFF. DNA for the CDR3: TGTGCCAGCAGCCAGCCGAGGTGGAGCGGCGGGAACAATGAGCAGTTCTTC.

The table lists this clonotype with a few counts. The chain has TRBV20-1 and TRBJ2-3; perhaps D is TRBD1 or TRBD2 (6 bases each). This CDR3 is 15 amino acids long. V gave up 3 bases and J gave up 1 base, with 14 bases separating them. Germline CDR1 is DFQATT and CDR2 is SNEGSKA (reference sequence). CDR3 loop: CSASPVGGRTDTQYF. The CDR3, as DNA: TGCAGTGCTAGCCCCGTCGGGGGCCGCACAGATACGCAGTATTTT.

CDR3 amino acids: CASRYNLNTEAFF. The CDR3 DNA is TGTGCCAGCAGATATAATCTGAACACTGAAGCTTTCTTT. The J gene is TRBJ1-1, the V gene TRBV6-5; D gene uncertain. The CDR3 extends over 13 amino acids. V lost 6 bases and J 0 bases, leaving 8 bases between the germline ends. Germline V gene lookup returns CDR1 MNHEY and CDR2 SVGAGI.

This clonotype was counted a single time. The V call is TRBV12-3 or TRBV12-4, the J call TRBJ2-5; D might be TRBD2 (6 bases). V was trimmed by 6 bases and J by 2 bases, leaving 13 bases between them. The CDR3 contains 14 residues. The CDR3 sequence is CASRQPEGQETQYF. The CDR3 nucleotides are TGTGCCAGCAGGCAACCGGAGGGACAAGAGACCCAGTACTTC.